What follows are 14 T cell receptor beta chains derived from one specimen sequenced in a study of spatial heterogeneity in lung cancer. General study points: One measure, the expanded intratumoral alpha and beta TCR count, tracked tumor mutation counts.

TCRdb ran MiXCR on the 5' RACE reads and lists one entry per CDR3 protein. The sample holds about 100,000 distinct CDR3 sequences, about 4.6% seen once. What these receptors recognize is not known. Indicated time point: sample taken at primary tumor resection. Sequenced here: lung tumor tissue, sampled at surgery. These TCRs come from a male donor with early-stage non-small cell lung cancer.

In its sample, this clonotype was seen many times. This sequence joins TRBV5-1 and TRBJ1-1; possible D gene TRBD1, 5 bases. V was pared by 6 bases and J by 3 bases, with 12 bases between. Germline lookup yields CDR1 SGHRS and CDR2 YFSETQ. This CDR3 is built from 13 residues. CDR3 sequence: CASTQGTDTEAFF. CDR3 nucleotides: TGCGCCAGCACCCAAGGGACTGACACTGAAGCTTTCTTT.

This clonotype was detected many times. V is TRBV13 and J is TRBJ2-3; the match to TRBD2 covers 8 bases. V trimming: 5 bases; J trimming: 6 bases; junction bases outside the gene matches: 16. Germline V gene lookup returns CDR1 PRHDT and CDR2 FYEKMQ (reference sequence). This CDR3 region has 17 residues. The DNA for the CDR3 is TGTGCCAGCAGCCTACTGGGCGGGAGGATAGGGGAGGATACGCAGTATTTT. This translates into CASSLLGGRIGEDTQYF.

This clonotype was seen repeatedly, ten times or more. The rearrangement joins TRBV9 to TRBJ1-5; 11 bases agree with TRBD1. The CDR3 has 14 residues. The germline V gene has CDR1 SGDLS and CDR2 YYNGEE. V shed 4 bases, J shed 8 bases, and the junction held 5 bases outside the gene matches. CDR3 DNA: TGTGCCAGCAGCCCGGGACAGGGGGGTGAGCCCCAGCATTTT. Translating gives CASSPGQGGEPQHF.

A few counts support this clonotype. The rearrangement links TRBV20-1 to TRBJ1-2, with no clear D. The germline V gene has CDR1 DFQATT and CDR2 SNEGSKA (reference sequence). The CDR3 consists of 17 residues. With 6 bases removed from V and 3 bases from J, the gap between germline ends came to 26 bases. The CDR3 is CSANLERGFYVDYGYTF. In DNA form, the CDR3 reads TGCAGTGCCAACCTCGAACGGGGTTTCTACGTGGACTATGGCTACACCTTC.

This clonotype has at least ten counts. This chain links TRBV4-1 with TRBJ1-5; maybe TRBD1 (5 bases). The CDR3 totals 14 residues. V gave up 4 bases and J gave up 4 bases, with 11 bases separating them. CDR1 is MGHRA and CDR2 is YSYEKL in the germline V gene. CDR3 sequence reads: CASSPVGGNQPQHF. CDR3 coding DNA: TGCGCCAGCAGCCCCGTGGGGGGTAATCAGCCCCAGCATTTT.

This clonotype occurred many times. This sequence joins TRBV7-8 and TRBJ2-3; D unclear. This CDR3 region has 13 residues. Germline assignment: CDR1 SGHVS and CDR2 FQNEAQ. Trimming left V 1 base short and J 6 bases short, with 8 bases between. The CDR3 sequence is CASSLVAGDTQYF. As DNA, the CDR3 is TGTGCCAGCAGCTTAGTAGCCGGGGATACGCAGTATTTT.

This clonotype was seen a handful of times. The chain employs TRBV27 and TRBJ1-2, with 7 bases that match TRBD1. V shed 4 bases and J 2 bases; nucleotides not matched to a gene: 1. This CDR3 region has 13 residues. In germline, CDR1 is MNHEY, CDR2 SMNVEV (reference sequence). The CDR3 loop is CASSWDSNYGYTF. The CDR3 coding sequence is TGTGCCAGCAGTTGGGACAGCAACTATGGCTACACCTTC.

This clonotype was observed many times. The chain joins TRBV4-2 to TRBJ2-1; D uncertain. Germline V gives CDR1 LGHNA, CDR2 YNFKEQ. With 3 bases removed from V and 7 bases from J, the gap between germline ends came to 10 bases. CDR3 size: 13 residues. The CDR3 region has the DNA TGTGCCAGCAGCCAGGACCGTGATAATGAGCAGTTCTTC. This gives the protein CASSQDRDNEQFF.

On this clonotype: Possible read error: a much larger clone is one base away. The CDR3 does not close with the conserved phenylalanine or tryptophan, likely indicating a read error. The chain has TRBV29-1 and TRBJ2-5, with D tentatively TRBD1 (6 bases). The V gene's germline CDR1 is SQVTM and CDR2 ANQGSEA. Trimming stripped 4 bases from V and 5 bases from J, with 11 bases between. The CDR3 has 12 residues. Here the CDR3 reads CSVVPQGETQYS. DNA of the CDR3: TGCAGCGTTGTACCGCAGGGGGAGACCCAGTACTCC.

This clonotype was picked up many times. This rearrangement joins TRBV6-1 to TRBJ2-1, with TRBD2 matching 7 bases. Trimming cost V 0 bases and J 0 bases; bases outside gene matches: 2. This CDR3 has 16 amino acids. Germline V gene data show CDR1 as MNHNS and CDR2 as SASEGT. The DNA of the CDR3 is TGTGCCAGCAGTGAAGCACGCGGGAGCTCCTACAATGAGCAGTTCTTC. Protein product: CASSEARGSSYNEQFF.

This clonotype was seen at least ten times. The chain joins TRBV5-1 to TRBJ2-1, with a weak D call TRBD1 (5 bases). Between the trimmed V and J ends, which lost 1 base and 6 bases, there was a span of 14 bases. CDR3 length: 15 residues. Germline V gene sequence: CDR1 SGHRS, CDR2 YFSETQ. The chain's CDR3 is CASSLISSGINEQFF. The CDR3 DNA reads TGCGCCAGCAGCTTGATTTCGTCAGGGATCAATGAGCAGTTCTTC.

This clonotype was detected many times. The V and J genes are TRBV6-6 and TRBJ1-2; TRBD1 might be the D (5 bases). V was cut by 6 bases and J by 7 bases, with 18 bases left in between. The CDR3 spans 14 residues. CDR1 is MNHNY and CDR2 is SVGAGI in the germline V gene (reference sequence). This chain's CDR3 is CASRAAGTLGGYTF. The CDR3 bases are TGTGCCAGCAGAGCTGCCGGGACCCTCGGTGGCTACACCTTC.

This clonotype was detected many times. The V gene is TRBV11-2, the J gene TRBJ2-7; D gene uncertain. Germline V lookup: CDR1 SGHAT, CDR2 FQNNGV. Trimming stripped 6 bases from V and 0 bases from J, with 18 bases between. This CDR3 spans 16 amino acids. The CDR3 region has the DNA TGTGCCAGCAGTACATTGACCACTGAAAACTCCTACGAGCAGTACTTC. It is translated as CASSTLTTENSYEQYF. Full variable domain (remainder filled in from reference TRBV11-2 and TRBJ2-7): EAGVAQSPRYKIIEKRQSVAFWCNPISGHATLYWYQQILGQGPKLLIQFQNNGVVDDSQLPKDRFSAERLKGVDSTLKIQPAKLEDSAVYLCASSTLTTENSYEQYFGPGTRLTVT.

This clonotype turned up a few times. This rearrangement joins TRBV20-1 to TRBJ2-5; no firm D call. The CDR3 contains 15 residues. Germline values: CDR1 DFQATT, CDR2 SNEGSKA (reference sequence). The V gene lost 0 bases and the J gene lost 1 base, with 12 bases spanning the gap. The CDR3 nucleotides read TGCAGTGCTAGAGATCGGGTGGTTCCCCAAGAGACCCAGTACTTC. Residues: CSARDRVVPQETQYF.